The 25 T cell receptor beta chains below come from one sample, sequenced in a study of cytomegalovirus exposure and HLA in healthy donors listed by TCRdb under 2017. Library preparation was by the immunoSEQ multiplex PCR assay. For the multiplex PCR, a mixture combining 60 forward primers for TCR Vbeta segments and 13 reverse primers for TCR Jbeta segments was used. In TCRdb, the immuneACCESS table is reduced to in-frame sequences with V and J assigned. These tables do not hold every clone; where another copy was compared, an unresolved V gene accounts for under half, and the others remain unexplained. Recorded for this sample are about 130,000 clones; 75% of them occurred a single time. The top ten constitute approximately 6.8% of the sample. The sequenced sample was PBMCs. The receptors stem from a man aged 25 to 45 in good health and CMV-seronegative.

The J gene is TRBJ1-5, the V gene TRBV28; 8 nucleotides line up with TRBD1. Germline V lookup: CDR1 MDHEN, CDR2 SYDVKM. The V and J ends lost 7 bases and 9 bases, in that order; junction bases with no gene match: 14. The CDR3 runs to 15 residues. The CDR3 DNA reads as TGTGCCAGCAAGGGTGTAAAAACAGGGGGGCCGCCCCAGCATTTT. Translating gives CASKGVKTGGPPQHF.

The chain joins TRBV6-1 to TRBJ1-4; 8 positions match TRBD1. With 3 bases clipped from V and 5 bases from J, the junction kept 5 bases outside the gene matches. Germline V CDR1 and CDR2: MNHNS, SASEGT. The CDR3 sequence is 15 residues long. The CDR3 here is CASSEIDRGNEKLFF. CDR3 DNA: TGTGCCAGCAGTGAGATAGACAGGGGCAATGAAAAACTGTTTTTT.

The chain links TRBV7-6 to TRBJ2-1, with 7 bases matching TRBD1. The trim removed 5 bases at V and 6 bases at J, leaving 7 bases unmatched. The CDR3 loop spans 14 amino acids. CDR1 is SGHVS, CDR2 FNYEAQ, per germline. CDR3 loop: CASSPSTGRNEQFF. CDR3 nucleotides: TGTGCCAGCAGCCCCTCGACAGGGCGCAATGAGCAGTTCTTC.

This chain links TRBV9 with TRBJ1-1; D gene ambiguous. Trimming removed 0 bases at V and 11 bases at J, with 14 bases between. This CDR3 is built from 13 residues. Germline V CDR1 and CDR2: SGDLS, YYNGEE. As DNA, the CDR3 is TGTGCCAGCAGCGTAGAGGAGGGAAGGAAGGCTTTCTTT. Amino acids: CASSVEEGRKAFF.

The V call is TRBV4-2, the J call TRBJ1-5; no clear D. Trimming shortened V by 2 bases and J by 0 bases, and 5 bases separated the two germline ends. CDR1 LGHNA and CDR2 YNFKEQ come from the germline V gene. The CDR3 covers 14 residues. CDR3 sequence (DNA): TGTGCCAGCAGCCAAACTTCTAGCAATCAGCCCCAGCATTTT. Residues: CASSQTSSNQPQHF.

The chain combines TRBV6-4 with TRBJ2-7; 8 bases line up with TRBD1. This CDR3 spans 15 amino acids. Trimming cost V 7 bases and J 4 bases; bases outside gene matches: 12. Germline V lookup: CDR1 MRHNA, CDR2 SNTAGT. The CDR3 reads CASKRQGRCSYEQYF. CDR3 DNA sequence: TGTGCCAGCAAGCGACAGGGGCGTTGTTCATACGAGCAGTACTTC.

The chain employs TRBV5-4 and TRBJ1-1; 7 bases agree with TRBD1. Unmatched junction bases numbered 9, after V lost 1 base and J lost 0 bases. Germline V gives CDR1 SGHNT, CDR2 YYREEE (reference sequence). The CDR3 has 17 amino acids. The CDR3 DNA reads TGTGCCAGCAGCTTGTACTGGGACAGAAGTATGAACACTGAAGCTTTCTTT. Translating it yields CASSLYWDRSMNTEAFF.

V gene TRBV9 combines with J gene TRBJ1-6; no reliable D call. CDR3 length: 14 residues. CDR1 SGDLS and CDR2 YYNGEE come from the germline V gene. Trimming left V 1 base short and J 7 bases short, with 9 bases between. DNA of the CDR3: TGTGCCAGCAGCGTATACCAGGAAAATTCACCCCTCCACTTT. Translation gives CASSVYQENSPLHF.

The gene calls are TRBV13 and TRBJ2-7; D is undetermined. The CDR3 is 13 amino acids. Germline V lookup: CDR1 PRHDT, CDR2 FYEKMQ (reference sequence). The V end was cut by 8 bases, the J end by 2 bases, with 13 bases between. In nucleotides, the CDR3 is TGTGCCAGCGCAGGTCCACCCCCCTACGAGCAGTACTTC. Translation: CASAGPPPYEQYF.

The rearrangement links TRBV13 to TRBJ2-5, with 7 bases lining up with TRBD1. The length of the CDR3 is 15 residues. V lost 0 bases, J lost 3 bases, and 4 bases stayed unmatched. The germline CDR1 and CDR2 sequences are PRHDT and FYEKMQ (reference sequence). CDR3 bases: TGTGCCAGCAGCTTAGGGCCGACAGGGAAAGAGACCCAGTACTTC. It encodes CASSLGPTGKETQYF.

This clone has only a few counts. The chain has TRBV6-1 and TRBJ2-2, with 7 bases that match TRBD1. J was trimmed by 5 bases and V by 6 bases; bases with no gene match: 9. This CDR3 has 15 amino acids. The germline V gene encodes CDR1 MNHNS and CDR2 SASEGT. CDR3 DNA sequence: TGTGCCAGCAGAACAGGGGTGGTTGAAACCGGGGAGCTGTTTTTT. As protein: CASRTGVVETGELFF.

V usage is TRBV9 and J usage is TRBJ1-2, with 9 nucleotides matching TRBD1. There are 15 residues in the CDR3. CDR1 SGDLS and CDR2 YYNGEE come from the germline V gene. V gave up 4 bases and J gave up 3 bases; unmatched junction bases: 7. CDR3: CASSPHRGPDYGYTF. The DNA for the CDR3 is TGTGCCAGCAGCCCGCACAGGGGGCCAGACTATGGCTACACCTTC. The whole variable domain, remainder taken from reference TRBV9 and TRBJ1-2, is DSGVTQTPKHLITATGQRVTLRCSPRSGDLSVYWYQQSLDQGLQFLIQYYNGEERAKGNILERFSAQQFPDLHSELNLSSLELGDSALYFCASSPHRGPDYGYTFGSGTRLTVV.

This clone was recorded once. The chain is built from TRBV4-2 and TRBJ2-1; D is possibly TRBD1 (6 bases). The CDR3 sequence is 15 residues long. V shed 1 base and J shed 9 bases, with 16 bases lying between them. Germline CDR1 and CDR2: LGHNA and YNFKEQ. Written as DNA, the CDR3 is TGTGCCAGCAGCCAAGGACAACAGGGAAGTGGTGAGCAGTTCTTC. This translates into CASSQGQQGSGEQFF.

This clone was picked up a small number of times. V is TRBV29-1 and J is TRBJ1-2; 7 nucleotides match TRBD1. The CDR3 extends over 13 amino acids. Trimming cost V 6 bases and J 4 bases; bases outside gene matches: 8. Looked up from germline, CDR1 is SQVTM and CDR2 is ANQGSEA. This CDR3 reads CSVAQGQGYGYTF. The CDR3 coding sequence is TGCAGCGTCGCACAGGGGCAGGGCTATGGCTACACCTTC.

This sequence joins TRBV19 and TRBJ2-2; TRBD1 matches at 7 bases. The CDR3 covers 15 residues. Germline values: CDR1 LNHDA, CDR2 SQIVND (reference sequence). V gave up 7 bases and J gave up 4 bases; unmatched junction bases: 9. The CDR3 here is CASTKTGLGTGELFF. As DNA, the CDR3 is TGTGCCAGTACTAAGACAGGGTTGGGCACCGGGGAGCTGTTTTTT.

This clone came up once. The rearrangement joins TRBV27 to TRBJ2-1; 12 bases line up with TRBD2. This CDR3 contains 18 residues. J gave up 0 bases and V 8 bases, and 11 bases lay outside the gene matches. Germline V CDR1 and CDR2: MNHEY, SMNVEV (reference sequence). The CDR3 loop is CASGRLAGDKFSYNEQFF. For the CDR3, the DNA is TGTGCCAGCGGTCGACTAGCGGGAGATAAGTTCTCCTACAATGAGCAGTTCTTC.

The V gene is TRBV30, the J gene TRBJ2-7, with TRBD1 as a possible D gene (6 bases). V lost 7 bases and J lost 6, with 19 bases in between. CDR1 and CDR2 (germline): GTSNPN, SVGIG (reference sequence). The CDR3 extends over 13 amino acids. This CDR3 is CALNRDLGSEQYF. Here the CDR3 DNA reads TGTGCCTTGAACAGGGATCTGGGTTCCGAGCAGTACTTC.

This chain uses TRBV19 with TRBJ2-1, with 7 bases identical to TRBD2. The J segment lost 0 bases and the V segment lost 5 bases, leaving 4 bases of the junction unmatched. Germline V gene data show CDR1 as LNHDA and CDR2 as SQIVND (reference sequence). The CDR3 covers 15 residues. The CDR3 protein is CASSGGLVSYNEQFF. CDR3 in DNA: TGTGCCAGTAGTGGAGGACTAGTCTCCTACAATGAGCAGTTCTTC. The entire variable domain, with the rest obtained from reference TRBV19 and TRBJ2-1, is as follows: DGGITQSPKYLFRKEGQNVTLSCEQNLNHDAMYWYRQDPGQGLRLIYYSQIVNDFQKGDIAEGYSVSREKKESFPLTVTSAQKNPTAFYLCASSGGLVSYNEQFFGPGTRLTVL.

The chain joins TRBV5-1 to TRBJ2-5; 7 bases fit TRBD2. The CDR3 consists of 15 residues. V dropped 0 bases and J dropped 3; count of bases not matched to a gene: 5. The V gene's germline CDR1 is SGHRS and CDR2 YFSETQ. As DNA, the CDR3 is TGCGCCAGCAGCTTGGTGTGGGGAGGGGAAGAGACCCAGTACTTC. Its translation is CASSLVWGGEETQYF.

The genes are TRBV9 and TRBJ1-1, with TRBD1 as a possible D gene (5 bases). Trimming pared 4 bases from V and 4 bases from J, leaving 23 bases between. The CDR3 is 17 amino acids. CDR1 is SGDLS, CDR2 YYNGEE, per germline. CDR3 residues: CASSPMQGGQGGTEAFF. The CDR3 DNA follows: TGTGCCAGCAGCCCGATGCAGGGCGGGCAGGGAGGCACTGAAGCTTTCTTT.

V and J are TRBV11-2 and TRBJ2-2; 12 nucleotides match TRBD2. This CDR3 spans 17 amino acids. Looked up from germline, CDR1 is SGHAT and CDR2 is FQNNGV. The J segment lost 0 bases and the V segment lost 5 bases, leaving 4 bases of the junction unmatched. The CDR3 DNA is TGTGCCAGCAGCCCCCGGACTAGCGGGGCGAACACCGGGGAGCTGTTTTTT. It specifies CASSPRTSGANTGELFF.

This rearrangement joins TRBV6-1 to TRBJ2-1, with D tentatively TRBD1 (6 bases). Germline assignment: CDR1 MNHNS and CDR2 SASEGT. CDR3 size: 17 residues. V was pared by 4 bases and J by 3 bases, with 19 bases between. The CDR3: CASSVTPRGSDYNEQFF. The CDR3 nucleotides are TGTGCCAGCAGTGTTACCCCTAGGGGGAGTGACTACAATGAGCAGTTCTTC.

CDR3 amino acids: CAIREAGGLETQYF. The CDR3 DNA reads TGTGCCATCAGGGAAGCGGGGGGCTTGGAGACCCAGTACTTC. J is TRBJ2-5 and V is TRBV10-3; TRBD2 agrees at 9 bases. Per the germline V gene, CDR1 is ENHRY and CDR2 is SYGVKD. V lost 6 bases and J lost 5; bases outside the gene matches: 7. CDR3 length: 14 residues.

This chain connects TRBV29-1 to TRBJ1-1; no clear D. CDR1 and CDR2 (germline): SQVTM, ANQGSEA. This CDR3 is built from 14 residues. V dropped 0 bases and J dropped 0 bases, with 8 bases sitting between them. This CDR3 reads CSVEDPFLNTEAFF. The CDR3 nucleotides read TGCAGCGTTGAAGATCCGTTTTTGAACACTGAAGCTTTCTTT.

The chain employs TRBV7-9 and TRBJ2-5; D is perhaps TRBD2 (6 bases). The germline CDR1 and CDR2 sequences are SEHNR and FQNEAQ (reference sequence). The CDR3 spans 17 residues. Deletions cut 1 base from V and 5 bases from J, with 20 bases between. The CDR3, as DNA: TGTGCCAGCAGCTTAGGGGGCGGGACCGGGTACGAGGAGACCCAGTACTTC. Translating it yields CASSLGGGTGYEETQYF. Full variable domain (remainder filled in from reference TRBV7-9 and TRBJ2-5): DTGVSQNPRHKITKRGQNVTFRCDPISEHNRLYWYRQTLGQGPEFLTYFQNEAQLEKSRLLSDRFSAERPKGSFSTLEIQRTEQGDSAMYLCASSLGGGTGYEETQYFGPGTRLLVL.